This T cell receptor (beta chain) was identified during a study of cytomegalovirus exposure and HLA in healthy donors. Concerning this clone: Its antigen is not known.

V was clipped by 3 bases and J by 7 bases, with 10 bases between them. The CDR3 has 12 residues. The germline gives CDR1 SGHKS, CDR2 YYEKEE (reference sequence). Overall study findings and caveats: Specificity for CMV antigens was confirmed in vitro for a few of the CMV-associated chains.

Some clones are missing from TCRdb's copy, which holds only in-frame ones; the method was immunoSEQ multiplex PCR. The top ten clones hold roughly 6.6% of a sample with fewer than 200,000 clones, roughly 86% of them seen once. Sample: PBMCs. This rearrangement joins TRBV5-5 to TRBJ1-2, with D possibly matching TRBD1 (6 bases). This receptor was taken from a man between 25 and 39 years old in good health and CMV-seropositive. The CDR3 DNA is TGTGCCAGCAGCTCCCAGGGGCTTGGCTACACCTTC. Translating gives CASSSQGLGYTF.